A single T cell receptor beta chain is shown here with its context. Its antigen is unknown. The CDR3 is 19 residues long. The ends lost 5 bases at V and 1 base at J; junction bases unmatched: 17. Germline CDR1 reads SGHAT; CDR2 reads FQNNGV. This record belongs to a study of blood T cells in healthy people across ages. Peripheral blood from each donor was collected in a volume of about 9.9 milliliters. Combining a sample-barcoded 5' primer with a J-beta primer mix, a second PCR ran for roughly 7 to 12 cycles. Each of the cDNA molecules was tagged by a template-switch adaptor with 12 random nucleotides. One entry per CDR3 protein results from TCRdb running MiXCR on the 5' RACE reads. The data contain about 1.6 million distinct CDR3 sequences, roughly 32% of them singletons. General study points: TCR beta diversity was tightly associated with the proportion of naive T cells. Naive CD4+ cells and diversity were both higher in long-lived donors than in aged donors.

The specimen sequenced was blood. This rearrangement joins TRBV11-2 to TRBJ2-5; 9 bases line up with TRBD2. This receptor was taken from a woman younger than 45 in good health. The chain's CDR3 is CASSPRRVAGAYSQETQYF. DNA for the CDR3: TGTGCCAGCAGCCCCCGGCGAGTAGCGGGGGCCTATAGCCAAGAGACCCAGTACTTC.